Each of the 2 T cell receptor beta chains below was sequenced from the same sample in a study of post-analysis software for immune sequencing data. The study's findings and limits: Patients carried 4 or 5 TRBV segments more frequently than controls did, and TRBV5-6, TRBV5-1 and TRBV20-1 were among them.

cDNA libraries for TCR beta contained unique molecular identifiers. Via MiXCR, TCRdb re-called the PCR reads, giving one row per CDR3 protein. The sample gives roughly 730,000 distinct CDR3 sequences, less than 35% of which show up once; approximately 0.55% is in the top ten. These receptors have no identified antigens. Sequencing was carried out using blood. These receptors came from a girl aged 5-17 years with multiple sclerosis.

This clonotype came up many times. The chain combines TRBV7-2 with TRBJ2-4; TRBD2 matches at 12 bases. CDR1 SGHTA and CDR2 FQGNSA come from the germline V gene. Trimming cost V 10 bases and J 1 base; bases outside gene matches: 2. The CDR3 is 14 residues long. This chain's CDR3 is CATSGRVAKNIQYF. DNA for the CDR3: TGTGCCACTAGCGGGAGGGTGGCCAAAAACATTCAGTACTTC. Supplemented by reference TRBV7-2 and TRBJ2-4, the full variable domain reads GAGVSQSPSNKVTEKGKDVELRCDPISGHTALYWYRQSLGQGLEFLIYFQGNSAPDKSGLPSDRFSAERTGGSVSTLTIQRTQQEDSAVYLCATSGRVAKNIQYFGAGTRLSVL.

Only a few counts were recorded for this clonotype. The chain links TRBV3-1 to TRBJ2-5; D is unclear. V was trimmed by 0 bases and J by 4 bases, leaving 9 bases between them. This CDR3 region has 14 residues. Looked up from germline, CDR1 is LGHDT and CDR2 is YNNKEL (reference sequence). CDR3 residues: CASSQDVRRETQYF. CDR3 coding DNA: TGTGCCAGCAGCCAAGACGTCAGACGAGAGACCCAGTACTTC.